A selection of T cell receptor beta chains follows, all from one sample in a study of molecular identifiers for immune sequencing clone quantification. TCRdb processed the PCR reads anew with MiXCR; each CDR3 protein has one entry. The data show 250,000 to 350,000 distinct CDR3 sequences, about a fifth seen once. The source material was naive CD8+ T cells from blood, with Jurkat cell RNA spiked in. These receptors all stem from a human donor in good health. Some libraries in this study had Jurkat cell RNA spiked in. Each CDR3 is given with its conserved first and last residue. A D gene is named only where the DNA matches it firmly. Clone size, where shown, is once, few, many, or a class for clones that have expanded.

cdr3_aa: CASSLLPPGFTDTQYF
cdr3_nt: TGTGCCAGCAGTTTACTTCCCCCCGGATTCACAGATACGCAGTATTTT
j_call: TRBJ2-3
v_call: TRBV12-3/TRBV12-4
d_call: NA
clone_size: many

cdr3_aa: CSAKGQESYEQYF
cdr3_nt: TGCAGTGCTAAGGGACAGGAATCCTACGAGCAGTACTTC
j_call: TRBJ2-7
v_call: TRBV20-1
d_call: TRBD1
clone_size: many

cdr3_aa: CATQPLLPTSGDTDTQYF
cdr3_nt: TGTGCCACCCAACCCCTTCTTCCGACTAGCGGGGACACAGATACGCAGTATTTT
j_call: TRBJ2-3
v_call: TRBV6-9
d_call: TRBD2
clone_size: few

cdr3_aa: CASSEVGGVEAFF
cdr3_nt: TGCGCCAGCAGTGAAGTAGGGGGGGTTGAAGCTTTCTTT
j_call: TRBJ1-1
v_call: TRBV10-2
d_call: NA
clone_size: NA

cdr3_aa: CASSLGPPAGGQETQYF
cdr3_nt: TGTGCCAGCAGCTTAGGCCCCCCTGCAGGGGGCCAAGAGACCCAGTACTTC
j_call: TRBJ2-5
v_call: TRBV13
d_call: TRBD1
clone_size: many

cdr3_aa: CASSMDSPLGTDTQYF
cdr3_nt: TGTGCCAGTAGTATGGATTCGCCCCTAGGCACAGATACGCAGTATTTT
j_call: TRBJ2-3
v_call: TRBV19
d_call: NA
clone_size: NA

cdr3_aa: CASSYYGTGELFF
cdr3_nt: TGTGCCAGCAGTTACTACGGAACCGGGGAGCTGTTTTTT
j_call: TRBJ2-2
v_call: TRBV6-5
d_call: NA
clone_size: many

cdr3_aa: CASKQPGTGRPYSNQPQHF
cdr3_nt: TGTGCCAGCAAGCAGCCCGGGACAGGGCGACCTTATAGCAATCAGCCCCAGCATTTT
j_call: TRBJ1-5
v_call: TRBV9
d_call: TRBD1
clone_size: many

cdr3_aa: CSARPAGPRVFSYEQYF
cdr3_nt: TGCAGTGCTAGACCGGCAGGGCCCAGGGTTTTCTCCTACGAGCAGTACTTC
j_call: TRBJ2-7
v_call: TRBV20-1
d_call: NA
clone_size: many

cdr3_aa: CASSPQPGSGANVLTF
cdr3_nt: TGTGCCAGCAGCCCACAGCCCGGGTCTGGGGCCAACGTCCTGACTTTC
j_call: TRBJ2-6
v_call: TRBV7-9
d_call: NA
clone_size: many

cdr3_aa: CASSPTGDEQFF
cdr3_nt: TGTGCCAGCAGCCCGACAGGGGATGAGCAGTTCTTC
j_call: TRBJ2-1
v_call: TRBV7-9
d_call: TRBD1
clone_size: many

cdr3_aa: CASSPAPPSDTQYF
cdr3_nt: TGTGCCAGCAGCCCCGCCCCACCGTCAGATACGCAGTATTTT
j_call: TRBJ2-3
v_call: TRBV5-5
d_call: NA
clone_size: few

cdr3_aa: CATSRGPSPTDTQYF
cdr3_nt: TGTGCCACCAGTCGAGGCCCGTCCCCCACAGATACGCAGTATTTT
j_call: TRBJ2-3
v_call: TRBV15
d_call: NA
clone_size: many

cdr3_aa: CASSATGGWEPQHF
cdr3_nt: TGTGCCAGCAGTGCAACAGGGGGCTGGGAGCCCCAGCATTTT
j_call: TRBJ1-5
v_call: TRBV6-2/TRBV6-3
d_call: TRBD1
clone_size: many

cdr3_aa: CASSFEVTGYEQYF
cdr3_nt: TGTGCCAGCAGCTTTGAAGTGACGGGATACGAGCAGTACTTC
j_call: TRBJ2-7
v_call: TRBV11-2
d_call: NA
clone_size: NA

cdr3_aa: CAWGTGLNTEAFF
cdr3_nt: TGTGCCTGGGGGACAGGGTTGAACACTGAAGCTTTCTTT
j_call: TRBJ1-1
v_call: TRBV30
d_call: TRBD1
clone_size: many